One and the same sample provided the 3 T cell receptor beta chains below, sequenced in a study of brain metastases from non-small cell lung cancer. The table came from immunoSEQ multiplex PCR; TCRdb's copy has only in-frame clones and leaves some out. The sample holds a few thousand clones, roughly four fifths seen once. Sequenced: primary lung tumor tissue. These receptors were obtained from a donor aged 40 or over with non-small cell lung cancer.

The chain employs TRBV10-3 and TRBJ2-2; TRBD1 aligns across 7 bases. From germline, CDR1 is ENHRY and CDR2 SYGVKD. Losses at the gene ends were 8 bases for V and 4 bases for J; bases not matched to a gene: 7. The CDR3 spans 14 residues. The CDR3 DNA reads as TGTGCCATCGGCGACGCAGGGGGCACCGGGGAGCTGTTTTTT. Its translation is CAIGDAGGTGELFF.

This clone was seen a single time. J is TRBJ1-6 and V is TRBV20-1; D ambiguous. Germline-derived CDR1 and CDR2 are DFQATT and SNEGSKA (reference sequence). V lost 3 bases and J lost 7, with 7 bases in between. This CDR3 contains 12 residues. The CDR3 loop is CSASLENSPLHF. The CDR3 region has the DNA TGCAGTGCTAGTCTAGAGAATTCACCCCTCCACTTT.

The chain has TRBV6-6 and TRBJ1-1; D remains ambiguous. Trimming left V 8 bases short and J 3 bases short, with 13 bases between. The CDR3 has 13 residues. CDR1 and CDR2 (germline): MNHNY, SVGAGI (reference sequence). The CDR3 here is CASVPRRDTEAFF. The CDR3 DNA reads TGTGCCAGCGTCCCCCGGAGGGACACTGAAGCTTTCTTT.